These T cell receptor beta chains were read from a single sample in a study of monozygotic twins with cystic fibrosis. Clones were sequenced by immunoSEQ multiplex PCR, and TCRdb holds only the in-frame ones, with some missing. Found here are some 32,000 clones, 92% of them singletons; the top ten hold roughly 0.85%. Sequencing was carried out using blood. These TCRs come from a girl aged 2 to 10 with cystic fibrosis. Each CDR3 is given with its conserved first and last residue. A D gene is named only where the DNA matches it firmly.

j_gene | d_gene | v_gene | CDR3aa
TRBJ1-2 | - | TRBV7-8 | CASSQVMGGYGYTF
TRBJ2-1 | - | TRBV29-1 | CSVGRRDRFNEQFF
TRBJ2-2 | - | TRBV18 | CASSPVIEGTGELFF
TRBJ2-7 | TRBD1 | TRBV13 | CASSPRGQGKYEQYF
TRBJ1-1 | - | TRBV6-5 | CASSYSIGGLFTEAFF
TRBJ2-7 | TRBD2 | TRBV30 | CAWSGLITSGGSEQYF
TRBJ2-2 | TRBD1 | TRBV5-1 | CASSPRQGKNTGELFF
TRBJ1-2 | TRBD1 | TRBV7-2 | CASSFGTGVYGYTF
TRBJ2-1 | TRBD2 | TRBV7-2 | CASSLASWVVLLREYNEQFF
TRBJ2-5 | - | TRBV4-2 | CASSQEPTRLETQYF
TRBJ2-7 | - | TRBV14 | CASSLRGTYEQYF
TRBJ1-5 | - | TRBV30 | CAWSVGRNQPQHF
TRBJ1-1 | - | TRBV30 | CAWSVSANTEAFF
TRBJ2-5 | - | TRBV7-2 | CASSPAAPSETQYF
TRBJ1-1 | - | TRBV14 | CASSQGMHTEAFF
TRBJ2-7 | TRBD2 | TRBV5-1 | CASSQAGDSYEQYF
TRBJ1-2 | - | TRBV4-1 | CASSQVRGYGYTF
TRBJ2-1 | - | TRBV9 | CASSVLGVPDYNEQFF
TRBJ1-3 | TRBD1 | TRBV10-3 | CAISGPGQSSGNTIYF
TRBJ2-7 | TRBD1 | TRBV30 | CAWSFRDRGPGPDYEQYF
TRBJ2-7 | TRBD2 | TRBV5-4 | CASSLRASGEASYEQYF
TRBJ2-1 | TRBD2 | TRBV19 | CASSMRREYNEQFF
TRBJ2-3 | TRBD2 | TRBV4-3 | CASSQVHREGDTQYF
TRBJ2-3 | TRBD2 | TRBV10-1 | CASRPGLAGEGRSTDTQYF
TRBJ1-1 | - | TRBV29-1 | CSVDDGPNTEAFF